This T cell receptor (beta chain) appears in the sequencing data of a study of cytomegalovirus exposure and HLA in healthy donors. Study conclusions and caveats: CMV serostatus was the sole immune exposure information available.

Germline CDR1 SGHDT, CDR2 YYEEEE. This CDR3 has 12 residues. Trimming removed 5 bases at V and 8 bases at J, with 11 bases between. The primer mix had 60 Vbeta and 13 Jbeta primers. Profiling relied on immunoSEQ multiplex PCR, and the TCRdb table lists in-frame clones only, not all of them. Among about 200,000 clones listed, more than 75% were seen once. This clone was picked up a small number of times. The target antigen is unknown. V is TRBV5-6 and J is TRBJ2-1, with unresolved D. The sequenced sample was PBMCs. This receptor was taken from a male donor in good health and CMV-seronegative. Here the CDR3 DNA reads TGTGCCAGCAGTCCAAGGAGCGATGAGCAGTTCTTC. It encodes CASSPRSDEQFF.